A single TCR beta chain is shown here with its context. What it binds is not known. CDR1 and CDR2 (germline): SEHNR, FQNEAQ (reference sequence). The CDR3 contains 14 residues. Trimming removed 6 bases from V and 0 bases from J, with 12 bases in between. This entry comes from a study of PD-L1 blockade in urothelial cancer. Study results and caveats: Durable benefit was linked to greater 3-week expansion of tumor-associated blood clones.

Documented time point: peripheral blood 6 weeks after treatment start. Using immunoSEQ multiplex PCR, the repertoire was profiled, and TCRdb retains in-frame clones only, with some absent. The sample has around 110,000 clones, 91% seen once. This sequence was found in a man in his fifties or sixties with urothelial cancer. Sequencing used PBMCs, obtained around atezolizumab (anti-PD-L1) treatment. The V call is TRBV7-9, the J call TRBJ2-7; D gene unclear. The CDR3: CASSLSLLSYEQYF. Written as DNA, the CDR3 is TGTGCCAGCAGTCTTTCATTACTCTCCTACGAGCAGTACTTC.